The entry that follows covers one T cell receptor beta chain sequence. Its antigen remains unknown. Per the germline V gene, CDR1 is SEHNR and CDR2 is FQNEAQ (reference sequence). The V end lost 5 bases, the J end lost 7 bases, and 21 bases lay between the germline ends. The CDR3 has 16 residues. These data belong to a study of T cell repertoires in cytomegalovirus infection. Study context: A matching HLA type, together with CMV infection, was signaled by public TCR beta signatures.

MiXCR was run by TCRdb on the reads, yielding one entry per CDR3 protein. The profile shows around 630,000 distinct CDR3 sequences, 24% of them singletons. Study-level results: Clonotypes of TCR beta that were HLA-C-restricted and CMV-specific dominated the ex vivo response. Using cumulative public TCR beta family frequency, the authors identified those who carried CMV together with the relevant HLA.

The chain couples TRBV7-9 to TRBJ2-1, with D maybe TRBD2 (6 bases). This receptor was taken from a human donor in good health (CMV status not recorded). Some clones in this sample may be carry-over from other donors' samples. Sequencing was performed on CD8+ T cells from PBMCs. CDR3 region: CASSRPLGVEGNEQFF. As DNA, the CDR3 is TGTGCCAGCAGCCGCCCCCTAGGGGTGGAGGGGAATGAGCAGTTCTTC.